The T cell receptor beta chain under discussion was sequenced for a study of blood T cell dynamics during melanoma immunotherapy. This sample's time point: week 3, after first cycle of checkpoint inhibitor. Sampling occurred pretreatment (T0) and at week 3 (W3), after cycle one of checkpoint blockade. The germline V gene has CDR1 SNHLY and CDR2 FYNNEI. CDR3 size: 16 residues. Losses at the gene ends were 2 bases for V and 9 bases for J; bases not matched to a gene: 10. Profiling relied on immunoSEQ multiplex PCR, and the TCRdb table lists in-frame clones only, not all of them. The sample lists some 8,200 clones, roughly 91% occurring once.

This clonotype was sampled from a human donor with melanoma. Sample: blood, taken from a patient treated with checkpoint blockade. This chain connects TRBV2 to TRBJ1-6; 7 nucleotides line up with TRBD1. In nucleotides, the CDR3 is TGTGCCAGCAGTGAAAATAGGGGGCCCCTTAGTTCACCCCTCCACTTT. Its translation: CASSENRGPLSSPLHF.